This T cell receptor beta chain was recorded in a study of CD8 T cells in ankylosing spondylitis. Study outcomes and limitations: A motif in TCR beta, a set of roughly 8 highly homologous variants, appeared characteristic of ankylosing spondylitis blood. The clones that were linked to disease were reported to be significantly enriched in matched synovial fluid samples from ankylosing spondylitis patients.

The CDR3 totals 14 residues. CDR1 is SEHNR, CDR2 FQNEAQ, per germline (reference sequence). Trimming pared 7 bases from V and 0 bases from J, leaving 13 bases between. MiXCR, run by TCRdb on the 5' RACE reads, gives a single entry per CDR3 protein. The data show about 450,000 distinct CDR3 sequences, roughly 27% seen once. This clonotype was found a few times. The target antigen is unknown. The sequence came from a male donor with ankylosing spondylitis. Sequenced sample: blood, either unsorted or a sorted T cell fraction (not recorded which). This rearrangement joins TRBV7-9 to TRBJ2-7; D perhaps matches TRBD1 (5 bases). For the CDR3, the DNA is TGTGCCAGCACCCAAACGACAGCCTCCTACGAGCAGTACTTC. Translating gives CASTQTTASYEQYF.